A selection of T cell receptor beta chains follows, all from one sample in a study of blood T cell repertoires in COVID-19. The protocol was immunoSEQ multiplex PCR, while the TCRdb copy is restricted to in-frame clones and leaves out a portion. The sample shows about 180,000 clones, 84% of them seen only once. The source material was PBMCs or T cells enriched from blood (not recorded which). The source of these receptors is a man aged 45-65 years who had recovered from COVID-19. CDR3s include the opening cysteine and the closing phenylalanine or tryptophan. D genes are given only for firm matches. Expanded clones get a size class; other rows say once, few or many, or leave the size out.

clone_size	cdr3_length	v_call	d_call	j_call	cdr3_nt	cdr3_aa
few	17	TRBV28	NA	TRBJ1-6	TGTGCCACCAGCCCGCGGGGAGGGAGGTCCTATAATTCACCCCTCCACTTT	CATSPRGGRSYNSPLHF
NA	15	TRBV5-1	NA	TRBJ1-4	TGCGCCAGCAGCCGCACCGACAGTACTAATGAAAAACTGTTTTTT	CASSRTDSTNEKLFF
NA	13	TRBV28	NA	TRBJ2-3	TGTGCCAGCAGACCTGGGAGGACAGATACGCAGTATTTT	CASRPGRTDTQYF
NA	13	TRBV14	NA	TRBJ1-3	TGTGCCAGCAGCCAAGCGTCTGGAAACACCATATATTTT	CASSQASGNTIYF
few	17	TRBV5-5	TRBD2	TRBJ2-5	TGTGCCAGCAGCCCTACACCTCTGAGCGGGGGGGCCGGGACCCAGTACTTC	CASSPTPLSGGAGTQYF
NA	14	TRBV7-2	TRBD2	TRBJ2-7	TGTGCCAGCATCAGCGGGGGGGCCTCCTACGAGCAGTACTTC	CASISGGASYEQYF
NA	15	TRBV9	TRBD2	TRBJ2-7	TGTGCCAGCAGCGCTCGAGCGGGGAGCACCTACGAGCAGTACTTC	CASSARAGSTYEQYF
NA	15	TRBV19	NA	TRBJ1-5	TGTGCCAGTAGTAGCCAAGAGGGTAGCAATCAGCCCCAGCATTTT	CASSSQEGSNQPQHF
once	14	TRBV5-1	TRBD2	TRBJ2-5	TGCGCCAGCAGCCCGACTAGCGGGGTTGAGACCCAGTACTTC	CASSPTSGVETQYF
few	12	TRBV2	NA	TRBJ1-1	TGTGCCAGCAGTGCTCTGAACACTGAAGCTTTCTTT	CASSALNTEAFF
NA	16	TRBV5-4	NA	TRBJ2-1	TGTGCCAGCAGCTCCACTCAGGGTACCTCCTACAATGAGCAGTTCTTC	CASSSTQGTSYNEQFF
NA	16	TRBV15	TRBD1	TRBJ1-5	TGTGCCACCAGCAGGCTTCGGGGACAGGGCAATCAGCCCCAGCATTTT	CATSRLRGQGNQPQHF
once	15	TRBV19	TRBD1	TRBJ1-2	TGTGCCAGTAGTAGACAGGACAGGGGAGACTATGGCTACACCTTC	CASSRQDRGDYGYTF
NA	15	TRBV2	NA	TRBJ1-6	TGTGCCAGCACTGACCGGGTTCATTATAATTCACCCCTCCACTTT	CASTDRVHYNSPLHF
NA	15	TRBV27	NA	TRBJ1-5	TGTGCCAGCAGGGCTAACTCAGGGGGCAATCAGCCCCAGCATTTT	CASRANSGGNQPQHF
NA	16	TRBV30	TRBD1	TRBJ1-2	TGTGCCTGGAGTGCCCCAGGGGGACGGCCTAACTATGGCTACACCTTC	CAWSAPGGRPNYGYTF
few	14	TRBV27	TRBD1	TRBJ2-7	TGTGCCAGCAGTATCGTCAACAGGGGCCACGAGCAGTACTTC	CASSIVNRGHEQYF